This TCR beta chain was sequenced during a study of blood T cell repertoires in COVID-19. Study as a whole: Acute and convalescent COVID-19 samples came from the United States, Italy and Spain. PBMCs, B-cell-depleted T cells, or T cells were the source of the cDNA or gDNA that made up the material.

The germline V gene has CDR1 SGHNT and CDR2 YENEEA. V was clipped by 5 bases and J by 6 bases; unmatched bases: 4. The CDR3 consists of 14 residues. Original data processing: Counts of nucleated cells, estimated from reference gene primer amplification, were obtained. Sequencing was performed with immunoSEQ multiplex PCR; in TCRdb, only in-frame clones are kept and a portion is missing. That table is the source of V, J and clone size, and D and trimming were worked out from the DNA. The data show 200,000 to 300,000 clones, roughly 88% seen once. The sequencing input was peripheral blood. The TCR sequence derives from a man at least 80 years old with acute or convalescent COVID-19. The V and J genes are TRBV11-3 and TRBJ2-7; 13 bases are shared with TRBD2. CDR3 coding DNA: TGTGCCAGCAGCCTCACTAGCGGGAGGGCCGAGCAGTACTTC. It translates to CASSLTSGRAEQYF.